This TCR beta chain originates from a study of patients and donors after allogeneic stem cell transplantation. The CDR3 contains 15 residues. Germline-derived CDR1 and CDR2 are LNHNV and YYDKDF (reference sequence). V lost 5 bases and J lost 0, with 10 bases in between. MiXCR, applied by TCRdb to the RT-PCR reads, yields one record per CDR3 protein. The table lists 30,000 or so distinct CDR3 sequences, over 6.5% of them singletons. This clonotype was seen many times. The sample comprised blood, either unsorted or a sorted T cell fraction (not recorded which). The genes are TRBV15 and TRBJ1-4; the D gene is possibly TRBD1 (5 bases). The receptor was isolated from a human donor who was either an allogeneic HSCT recipient or a stem cell or donor lymphocyte infusion donor (not recorded which). It is not recorded whose cells these are; they may come from a transplant donor. CDR3 DNA sequence: TGTGCCACCAGCGGACACGGCACAACTAATGAAAAACTGTTTTTT. Translation gives CATSGHGTTNEKLFF.